Listed here is a single TCR beta chain. It lacks a known antigen. No much larger clone is present one base from it, and per-base qualities are unavailable. The sample is drawn from a study of T cell changes during pregnancy in multiple sclerosis (dated by TCRdb to about 2019). For context, the study as a whole: The study examined how the T cell repertoire changed over the course of pregnancy in women with multiple sclerosis.

Germline trimming: 0 bases from V, 4 bases from J; junction bases outside gene matches: 14. The CDR3 starts with the cysteine, ends with the phenylalanine, and has 19 residues. The retained sequence is limited to the CDR3, 57 bases, with the frame set at the first base. CDR1 and CDR2 are read off the germline V gene as LGHNA and YNFKEQ. Library prep was done by the immunoSEQ multiplex PCR assay. TCRdb took this table from immuneACCESS and kept in-frame rearrangements with V and J called. Such tables lack part of the clones; where checked against another copy, unresolved V genes explain under half of the gap, and the rest is unexplained. The sample profile shows 50,000 to 75,000 clones; roughly 89% of them were found once. Around 2.2% of the sample is held by the ten biggest clonotypes.

This TCR was recovered from a female donor in good health, enrolled as a control in a pregnancy study. Sequencing was performed on peripheral blood, taken in the third trimester of pregnancy. This receptor chain uses TRBV4-2 and TRBJ2-7; 11 middle bases align to TRBD2. The sequenced DNA: TGTGCCAGCAGCCAAGAGAGGCTAGCGGGAGGTGTTAATATTTACGAGCAGTACTTC. Translated, it reads CASSQERLAGGVNIYEQYF.